This T cell receptor beta chain originates from a study of T-cell memory formation after mild COVID-19. About the study: Most TCR clusters belonged to a single donor. Study-wide results and caveats: Most CD4+ clones that shrank were in CM and EM, while CD8+ ones turned up in EMRA.

This clonotype has more than one count but fewer than ten. The antigen is undetermined. Each CDR3 protein gets one entry after TCRdb re-called the 5' RACE reads with MiXCR. The table records some 280,000 distinct CDR3 sequences, around 16% of them present only once. V dropped 7 bases and J dropped 2; count of bases not matched to a gene: 4. The CDR3 loop spans 12 amino acids. Per the germline V gene, CDR1 is SQVTM and CDR2 is ANQGSEA. This clonotype originated in a man aged 18-30 years who had mild COVID-19 (a few samples of this study predate the infection). Cell type and time point are not known. The chain employs TRBV29-1 and TRBJ2-5; 7 bases line up with TRBD1. Source material: PBMCs or a T cell subset sorted from them (not recorded which). CDR3 region: CSGQGLQETQYF. DNA of the CDR3: TGCAGCGGACAGGGATTACAAGAGACCCAGTACTTC.